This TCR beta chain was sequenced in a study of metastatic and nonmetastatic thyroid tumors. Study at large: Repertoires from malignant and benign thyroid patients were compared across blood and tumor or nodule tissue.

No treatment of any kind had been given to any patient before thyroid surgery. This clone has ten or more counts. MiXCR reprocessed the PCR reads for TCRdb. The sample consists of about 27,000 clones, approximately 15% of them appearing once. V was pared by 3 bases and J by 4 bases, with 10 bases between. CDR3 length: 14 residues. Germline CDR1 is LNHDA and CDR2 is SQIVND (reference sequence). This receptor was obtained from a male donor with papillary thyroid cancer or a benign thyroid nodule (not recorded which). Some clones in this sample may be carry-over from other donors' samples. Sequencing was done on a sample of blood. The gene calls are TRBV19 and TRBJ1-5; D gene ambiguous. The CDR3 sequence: CASSMRELNQPQHF. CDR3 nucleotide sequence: TGTGCCAGTAGTATGCGGGAGTTGAATCAGCCCCAGCATTTT.